The rows below give T cell receptor beta chains drawn from one sample of a study of Graves' ophthalmopathy and Graves' hyperthyroidism. TCRdb passed the multiplex PCR reads through MiXCR, listing each CDR3 protein once. The sample contains hundreds of thousands of distinct CDR3 sequences, 40% to 50% of which appear only once. Sequencing used peripheral blood. Every receptor here comes from an adult man with Graves' ophthalmopathy. Each CDR3 is given with its conserved first and last residue.

v_call cdr3_aa
TRBV7-2 CASSLGLGWDSSYGYTF
TRBV5-1 CASNLIPNTGELFF
TRBV20-1 CSAMGQFFSYEQYF
TRBV29-1 CSVKQALNTEAFF
TRBV24-1 CATSGAGSYEQYF
TRBV20-1 CSARDPRQTTNTEAFF
TRBV5-5 CASSLDDRDLHF
TRBV9 CASSPGGLPSYEQYF
TRBV24-1 CATSESGRSYEQFF
TRBV20-1 CSARVGTGGSYEQYF
TRBV10-1 CASSGGPAETQYF
TRBV24-1 CATSGGVGNQPQHF
TRBV29-1 CSVVVGMSEQYF
TRBV15 CATSRDQGASGNTIYF
TRBV12-3/TRBV12-4 CASRLRGHGYTF
TRBV4-2 CASSQDQRGAFF
TRBV12-3/TRBV12-4 CASSRDGQETQYF
TRBV5-1 CASSALGEQYF
TRBV12-3/TRBV12-4 CASSQVGGTEAFF
TRBV19 CASSTPDSNTIYF
TRBV10-3 CAISEVTNTEAFF
TRBV4-1 CASSPTGGNTEAFF
TRBV7-8 CASSQIHQPQHF
TRBV24-1 CATSDWGQGQETQYF
TRBV6-4 CASSTGPAMGYEQYF
TRBV12-3/TRBV12-4 CASSERQGGKNIQYF
TRBV13 CASSLVSGISLQETQYF
TRBV5-1 CASSYRSGNTIYF
TRBV20-1 CSARDLVRDLTQYF
TRBV29-1 CSVVQEGAQHF
TRBV29-1 CSVVTPAEAFF
TRBV4-1 CASSPDRGTTNYGYTF
TRBV9 CASSVAGRNTIYF
TRBV4-1 CASSQTGQYGYTF
TRBV7-8 CASSPEGVGYEQYF
TRBV20-1 CSARGGLAGLSYEQYF
TRBV10-2 CASSLPRGGETQYF
TRBV30 CAWSVTAGAQYF
TRBV7-3 CASSPSVNTEAFF
TRBV19 CASSQTGTGDKAFF
TRBV2 CASRARANTGAFF
TRBV6-2/TRBV6-3 CASSLSYSYEQYF
TRBV10-3 CAISESTREPQHF
TRBV10-3 CASSLATGHYGYTF
TRBV5-1 CASSLDYGNTEAFF
TRBV9 CASSWGTEDTGELFF
TRBV2 CAGSDVPGSNQPQHF
TRBV7-2 CASGLGGNFYEQYF